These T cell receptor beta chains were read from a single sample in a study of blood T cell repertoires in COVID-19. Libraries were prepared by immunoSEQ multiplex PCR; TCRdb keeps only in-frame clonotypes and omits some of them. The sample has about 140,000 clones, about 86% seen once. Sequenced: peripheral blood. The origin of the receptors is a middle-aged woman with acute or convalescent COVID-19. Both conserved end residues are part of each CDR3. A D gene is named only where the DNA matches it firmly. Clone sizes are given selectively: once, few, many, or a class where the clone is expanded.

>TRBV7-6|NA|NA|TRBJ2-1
TGTGCCAGCAGCTCCCCCGGCGGGGAGCAGTTCTTC
CASSSPGGEQFF
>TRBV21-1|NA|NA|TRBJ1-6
TGTGCCAGCAGCAATCTAAGGATTGAGAGGACAGCGAAAAGTTCAACCCTCCACTTT
CASSNLRIERTAKSSTLHF
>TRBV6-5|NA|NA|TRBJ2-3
TGTGCCAGCAGTACGACTAGAGGGGGCACAGATACGCAGTATTTT
CASSTTRGGTDTQYF
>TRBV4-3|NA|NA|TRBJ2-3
TGCGCCAGCAGCCAAATCCTAGGAGGGCCCCCAGATACGCAGTATTTT
CASSQILGGPPDTQYF
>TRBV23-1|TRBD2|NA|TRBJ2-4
TGCGCCAGTCGCCGGCTAGCGGGGGAAGTCGAGGAGCCCAAAAACATTCAGTGCTTC
CASRRLAGEVEEPKNIQCF
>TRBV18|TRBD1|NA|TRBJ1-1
TGTGCCAGCTCATCACAGGGGGACGGCACTGAAGCTTTCTTT
CASSSQGDGTEAFF
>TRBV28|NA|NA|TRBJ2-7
TGTGCCAGCAGTTTATCAGGGCCAAATCCCTCATACGAGCAGTACTTC
CASSLSGPNPSYEQYF
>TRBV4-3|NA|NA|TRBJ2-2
TGCGCCAGCAGCCCCGTCACAGGGTCTACCGGGGAGCTGTTTTTT
CASSPVTGSTGELFF
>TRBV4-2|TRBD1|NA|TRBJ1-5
TGTGCCAGCAGCCAGACAGGGGGCCATGATCAGCCCCAGCATTTT
CASSQTGGHDQPQHF
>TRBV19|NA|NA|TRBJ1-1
TGTGCCAGTTGTACGGTCACTGAAGCTTTCTTT
CASCTVTEAFF
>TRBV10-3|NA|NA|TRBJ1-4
TGTGCCATCAGTGAGTCAGGCCGGGGGGCGACTAATGAAAAACTGTTTTTT
CAISESGRGATNEKLFF
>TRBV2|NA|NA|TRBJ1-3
TGTGCCAGCAGTGAAGAGGGAGGGGTGCCTGGAAACACCATATATTTT
CASSEEGGVPGNTIYF
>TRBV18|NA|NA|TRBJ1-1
TGTGCCAGCTCACCGGGGGGTGAAGCTTTCTTT
CASSPGGEAFF
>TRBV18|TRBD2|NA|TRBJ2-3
TGTGCCAGCTCCCTACCGGGACTAGCGGTTACAGATACGCAGTATTTT
CASSLPGLAVTDTQYF
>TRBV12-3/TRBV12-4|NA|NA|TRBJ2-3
TGTGCCAGCAGTTTAGACAACACAGATACGCAGTATTTT
CASSLDNTDTQYF
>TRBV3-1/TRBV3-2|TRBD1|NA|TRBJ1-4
TGTGCCAGCAGCCACGAGGGACAGGGGAGTGAAAAACTGTTTTTT
CASSHEGQGSEKLFF
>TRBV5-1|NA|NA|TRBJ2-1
TGCGCCAGCAGCTTGTCCCCAGTCAACGAGCAGTTCTTC
CASSLSPVNEQFF
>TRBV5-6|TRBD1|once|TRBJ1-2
TGTGCCAGCAGCGAAACAGGGGCGACCTCCTATGGCTACACCTTC
CASSETGATSYGYTF
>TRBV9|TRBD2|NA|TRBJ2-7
TGTGCCAGCAGCGTAGAAGCTAGCGGGGGATACGAGCAGTACTTC
CASSVEASGGYEQYF
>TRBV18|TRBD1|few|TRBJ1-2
TGTGCCAGCTCACTGACCGCCCGGACAGGGCAGGGCTATGGCTACACCTTC
CASSLTARTGQGYGYTF
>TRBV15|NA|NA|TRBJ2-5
TGTGCCACCAGCAGAGATTTAGGGGATAAAGAGACCCAGTACTTC
CATSRDLGDKETQYF
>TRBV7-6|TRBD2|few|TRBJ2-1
TGTGCCAGCCACCAAGGAGCGGGAGTATACAATGAGCAGTTCTTC
CASHQGAGVYNEQFF
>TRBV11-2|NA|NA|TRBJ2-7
TGTGCCAGCAGCCTCGCCCCAACAGGCTACGAGCAGTACTTC
CASSLAPTGYEQYF
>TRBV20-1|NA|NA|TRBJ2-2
TGCAGTGCTCACAGGGCCGGGGAGCTGTTTTTT
CSAHRAGELFF
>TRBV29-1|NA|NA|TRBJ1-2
TGCAGCGTTACCCGATCGACAGGAAACTATGGCTACACCTTC
CSVTRSTGNYGYTF
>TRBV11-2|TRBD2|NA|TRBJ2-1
TGTGCCAGCAGCTCCAATCCCGGGACTAGCGGGGCTAGGTACAATGAGCAGTTCTTC
CASSSNPGTSGARYNEQFF
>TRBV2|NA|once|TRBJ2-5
TGTGCCAGCAAGATAGAATCACGAGAGACCCAGTACTTC
CASKIESRETQYF
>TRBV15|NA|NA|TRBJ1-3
TGTGCCACCAGATCAGGGGATACCTCTGGAAACACCATATATTTT
CATRSGDTSGNTIYF
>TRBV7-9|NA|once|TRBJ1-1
TGTGCCAGCAGCCCTCCGGGGACATCGAACACTGAAGCTTTCTTT
CASSPPGTSNTEAFF
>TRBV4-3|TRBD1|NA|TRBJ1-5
TGCGCCAGCAGCCAAGGGACAGGAGTAAGGCCCCAGCATTTT
CASSQGTGVRPQHF
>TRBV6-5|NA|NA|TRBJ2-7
TGTGCCAGCAGTTTCTCAGCCTTTGGCGAGCAGTACTTC
CASSFSAFGEQYF
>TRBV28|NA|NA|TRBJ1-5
TGTGCCAGCAGTCCCAACAGGGTAGGGGTCTATAGCAATCAGCCCCAGCATTTT
CASSPNRVGVYSNQPQHF
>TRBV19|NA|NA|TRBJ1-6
TGTGCCAGTAGTATGGGACTCTATAATTCACCCCTCCACTTT
CASSMGLYNSPLHF
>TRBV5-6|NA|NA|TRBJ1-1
TGTGCCAGCCTTCCCCTTGGGGGGAAGACTGAAGCTTTCTTT
CASLPLGGKTEAFF
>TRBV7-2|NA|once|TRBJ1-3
TGTGCCAGCAGCTACAGTCCGGGAAACACCATATATTTT
CASSYSPGNTIYF
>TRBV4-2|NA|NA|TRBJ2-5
TGTGCCAGCAGCCAAGGCGGCTCGTCCCCGGAGACCCAGTACTTC
CASSQGGSSPETQYF
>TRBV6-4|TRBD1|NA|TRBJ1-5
TGTGCCAGCAGTGAACAGGGGTTTGGAAATCAGCCCCAGCATTTT
CASSEQGFGNQPQHF
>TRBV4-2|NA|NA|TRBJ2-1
TGTGCCAGCAGCCAAACTTTTGGAGTTTCCTACAATGAGCAGTTCTTC
CASSQTFGVSYNEQFF
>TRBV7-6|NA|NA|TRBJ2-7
TGTGCCAGCAGACCCGGGGACTTCTCCACTTCCTACGAGCAGTACTTC
CASRPGDFSTSYEQYF
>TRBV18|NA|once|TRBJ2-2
TGTGCCAGCTCAGAACAAGGCCCGGGCACCGGGGAGCTGTTTTTT
CASSEQGPGTGELFF
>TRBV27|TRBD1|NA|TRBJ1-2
TGTGCCAGCGGAGGGGCTGGCAGGGGGCTTGGCTACACCTTC
CASGGAGRGLGYTF